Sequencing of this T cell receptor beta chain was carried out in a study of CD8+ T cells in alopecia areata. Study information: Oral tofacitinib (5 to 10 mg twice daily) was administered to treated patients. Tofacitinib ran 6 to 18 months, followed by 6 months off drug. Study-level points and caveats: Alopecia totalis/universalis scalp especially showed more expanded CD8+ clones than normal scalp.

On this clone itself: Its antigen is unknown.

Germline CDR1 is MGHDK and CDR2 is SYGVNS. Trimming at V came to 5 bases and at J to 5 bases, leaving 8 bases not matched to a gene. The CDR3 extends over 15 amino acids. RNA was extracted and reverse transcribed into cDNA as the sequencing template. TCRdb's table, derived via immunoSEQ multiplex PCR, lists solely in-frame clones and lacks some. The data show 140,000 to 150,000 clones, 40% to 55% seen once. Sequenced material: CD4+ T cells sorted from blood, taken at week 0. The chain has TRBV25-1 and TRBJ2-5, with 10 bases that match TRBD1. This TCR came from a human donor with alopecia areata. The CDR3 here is CASSRQTGGGETQYF. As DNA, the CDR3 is TGTGCCAGCAGTCGACAGACAGGGGGCGGGGAGACCCAGTACTTC.